This T cell receptor beta chain was identified during a study of T cells in lung cancer brain metastases. To note about this clone: Its antigen is as yet unknown.

Study-level findings and limits: Few clones were shared between paired lesions (mean Morisita around 0.21); most were lesion-specific. Brain metastases had fewer unique productive clones than primaries (median around 1,400 versus 4,600).

Only in-frame clones appear in the TCRdb table, and some are missing; sequencing was by immunoSEQ multiplex PCR. Of 4,000 to 5,000 clones in the sample, 85% to 90% were seen once. This CDR3 is 14 amino acids long. Germline lookup yields CDR1 SGHTA and CDR2 FQGNSA. J gave up 2 bases and V 7 bases, and 4 bases lay outside the gene matches. The source material was tumor tissue from the primary lung tumor. The TCR comes from a man aged 60 to 75 with non-small cell lung cancer. The V gene is TRBV7-2, the J gene TRBJ2-7; 11 bases line up with TRBD2. CDR3 sequence: CASTDSGGAYEQYF. CDR3 in DNA: TGTGCCAGCACCGATAGCGGGGGGGCCTACGAGCAGTACTTC.